The 6 T cell receptor beta chains below come from one sample, sequenced in a study of cytomegalovirus exposure and HLA in healthy donors (dated by TCRdb to 2015 to 2018). Libraries were constructed by the immunoSEQ multiplex PCR assay. The multiplex PCR relied on a mix of 60 forward primers for TCR Vbeta segments and 13 reverse primers for TCR Jbeta segments. TCRdb re-hosts the immuneACCESS table, in-frame sequences only. Its copies lack some clones; in the studies checked, an unresolved V gene accounts for under half of them, and the cause for the rest is not known. This sample lists some 140,000 clones; around 80% were detected once. 6.5% to 8% of the sample comes from the top ten. Sequenced: PBMCs. The receptors stem from a man aged 35-49 years in good health and CMV-seropositive.

The chain has TRBV9 and TRBJ2-5; 8 positions agree with TRBD2. After removal of 3 bases from V and 4 bases from J, the junction contained 8 bases not matched to a gene. The germline gives CDR1 SGDLS, CDR2 YYNGEE. The CDR3 extends over 15 amino acids. The DNA for the CDR3 is TGTGCCAGCAGCGCCGGAGCGGGAGTATCAGAGACCCAGTACTTC. Encoded protein: CASSAGAGVSETQYF.

To note about this clone: One end of the junction does not line up with germline, which may come from a read error. The chain carries TRBV7-9 and TRBJ2-1; D is unclear. Germline values: CDR1 SEHNR, CDR2 FQNEAQ (reference sequence). This CDR3 region has 12 residues. CDR3 sequence: CSSSPSPNEQFF. Written as DNA, the CDR3 is TGTTCCAGCAGCCCTTCCCCCAATGAGCAGTTCTTC.

The V and J genes are TRBV19 and TRBJ2-1, with TRBD1 matching over 8 bases. The ends lost 6 bases at V and 2 bases at J; junction bases unmatched: 0. The CDR3 totals 13 residues. The germline V gene has CDR1 LNHDA and CDR2 SQIVND (reference sequence). CDR3 DNA sequence: TGTGCCAGTAGCAGGGGGCCCTACAATGAGCAGTTCTTC. Protein sequence: CASSRGPYNEQFF. Full variable domain (outside the CDR3, taken from reference TRBV19 and TRBJ2-1): DGGITQSPKYLFRKEGQNVTLSCEQNLNHDAMYWYRQDPGQGLRLIYYSQIVNDFQKGDIAEGYSVSREKKESFPLTVTSAQKNPTAFYLCASSRGPYNEQFFGPGTRLTVL.

A single count supports this clone. This sequence joins TRBV28 and TRBJ2-7; 9 bases fit TRBD1. The CDR3 spans 15 residues. V lost 6 bases and J lost 0; bases outside the gene matches: 6. Germline CDR1 MDHEN, CDR2 SYDVKM. CDR3 DNA: TGTGCCAGCAGAGCGATACAGGGGGCCTCCTACGAGCAGTACTTC. Translated, it gives CASRAIQGASYEQYF.

The V gene is TRBV19, the J gene TRBJ1-2; 7 bases are a match to TRBD1. This CDR3 is 15 amino acids long. Germline loops: CDR1 LNHDA, CDR2 SQIVND (reference sequence). V lost 4 bases to trimming and J lost 6 bases; unmatched junction nucleotides: 11. The CDR3 DNA reads as TGTGCCAGTAGTAAAAGACAGGGCGAAGCCCATGGCTACACCTTC. Translating it yields CASSKRQGEAHGYTF.

This clone was seen only a few times. The gene calls are TRBV4-1 and TRBJ2-7; D unclear. The V gene's germline CDR1 is MGHRA and CDR2 YSYEKL. Trimming cost V 4 bases and J 7 bases, with 23 bases left between them. The CDR3 runs to 16 residues. The CDR3 DNA sequence: TGCGCCAGCAGCCCCCTAGGTCTTACCTCTTCGGGTGAGCAGTACTTC. It specifies CASSPLGLTSSGEQYF.